One sample yielded the 14 T cell receptor beta chains listed below, sequenced in a study of shared clonotypes between healthy human individuals. TCRdb's copy holds only in-frame clones and misses some; the assay was immunoSEQ multiplex PCR. This table holds about a million clones, about 80% found once. Sequencing input: memory CD4+ T cells from PBMCs. Subset noted: CD45RA-negative fraction. Receptors were obtained from a man younger than 35 in good health. Some clones in this sample may be carry-over from other donors' samples.

About this clone: A much larger clone differs from this one at a single base, so this may be a read error. In the same sample, other DNA sequences code for this CDR3. V is TRBV11-1 and J is TRBJ1-1; D not resolved. CDR3 size: 14 residues. The germline V gene has CDR1 SGHAT and CDR2 FQDESV (reference sequence). The CDR3 DNA reads TGTGCCAGCAGCTTACCTGGGTTTGGCACTGAAGCTTTTTTT. Translation: CASSLPGFGTEAFF.

This clone was seen once. The genes are TRBV28 and TRBJ1-3; 8 bases line up with TRBD1. Per germline, CDR1 MDHEN and CDR2 SYDVKM. There are 18 residues in the CDR3. Trimming at V came to 2 bases and at J to 5 bases, leaving 14 bases not matched to a gene. CDR3 bases: TGTGCCAGCAGTTTAGTGCTTCGAGACCGGGACAGGAGAAACACCATATATTTT. This translates into CASSLVLRDRDRRNTIYF.

The J gene is TRBJ2-1, the V gene TRBV19; unclear D gene. CDR1 and CDR2 from the germline V gene are LNHDA and SQIVND (reference sequence). V lost 3 bases and J lost 7, with 4 bases in between. CDR3 length: 11 amino acids. The CDR3 here is CASSIRNEQFF. The CDR3 DNA follows: TGTGCCAGTAGTATCAGAAATGAGCAGTTCTTC.

This rearrangement joins TRBV2 to TRBJ2-3, with no clear D. This CDR3 region has 15 residues. V lost 4 bases and J 4 bases, leaving 15 bases between the germline ends. The germline gives CDR1 SNHLY, CDR2 FYNNEI. CDR3 loop: CASSVNPGQADTQYF. CDR3 nucleotides: TGTGCCAGCAGTGTAAACCCAGGTCAGGCAGATACGCAGTATTTT.

This chain joins TRBV15 and TRBJ2-7, with TRBD1 as a possible D gene (5 bases). Trimming removed 2 bases at V and 4 bases at J, with 9 bases between. From germline, CDR1 is LNHNV and CDR2 YYDKDF (reference sequence). There are 13 residues in the CDR3. The CDR3 sequence is CATSRKTAYEQYF. Here the CDR3 DNA reads TGTGCCACCAGCAGAAAGACAGCTTACGAGCAGTACTTC.

The V gene is TRBV28, the J gene TRBJ2-2; D call uncertain. Trimming stripped 10 bases from V and 3 bases from J, with 18 bases between. Germline values: CDR1 MDHEN, CDR2 SYDVKM. The CDR3 is 15 residues long. DNA of the CDR3: TGTGCCACCTCCGGGCGTCGTCGGGACACCGGGGAGCTGTTTTTT. Translation: CATSGRRRDTGELFF.

Notes on this clone: The identical CDR3 is also encoded by other nucleotide sequences in the sample. The CDR3 spells CASSLSGQETQYF. The CDR3 region has the DNA TGTGCCAGCAGCCTGAGCGGTCAAGAGACCCAGTACTTC. The chain employs TRBV7-3 and TRBJ2-5; tentatively, D is TRBD2 (5 bases). The CDR3 is 13 amino acids. Trimming pared 5 bases from V and 2 bases from J, leaving 9 bases between. Germline CDR1 reads SGHTA; CDR2 reads FQGTGA.

The chain carries TRBV30 and TRBJ2-3; D gene uncertain. Per germline, CDR1 GTSNPN and CDR2 SVGIG (reference sequence). CDR3 size: 11 residues. Trimming pared 3 bases from V and 3 bases from J, leaving 4 bases between. CDR3 sequence reads: CAWRETDTQYF. The DNA for the CDR3 is TGTGCCTGGAGGGAGACAGATACGCAGTATTTT.

J is TRBJ2-7 and V is TRBV6-5, with a weak D call TRBD1 (6 bases). Between the trimmed V and J ends, which lost 5 bases and 0 bases, there was a span of 14 bases. The CDR3 has 15 residues. Germline V gives CDR1 MNHEY, CDR2 SVGAGI. CDR3 amino acids: CASSPPGHSSYEQYF. The CDR3 coding sequence is TGTGCCAGCAGTCCTCCGGGACACAGCTCCTACGAGCAGTACTTC.

This sequence joins TRBV29-1 and TRBJ1-4; no clear D. Trimming stripped 5 bases from V and 8 bases from J, with 9 bases between. The CDR3 sequence is 11 residues long. Germline values: CDR1 SQVTM, CDR2 ANQGSEA. This CDR3 reads CSVPSGEKLFF. DNA for the CDR3: TGCAGCGTTCCATCGGGGGAAAAACTGTTTTTT. Using reference TRBV29-1 and TRBJ1-4 for the parts outside the CDR3, the full variable domain is SAVISQKPSRDICQRGTSLTIQCQVDSQVTMMFWYRQQPGQSLTLIATANQGSEATYESGFVIDKFPISRPNLTFSTLTVSNMSPEDSSIYLCSVPSGEKLFFGSGTQLSVL.

V gene TRBV5-1 combines with J gene TRBJ2-1, with a weak D call TRBD2 (6 bases). Germline CDR1 is SGHRS and CDR2 is YFSETQ. The V and J ends lost 0 bases and 6 bases respectively, with 13 bases between them. The CDR3 loop spans 15 amino acids. CDR3 sequence reads: CASSLVLARVNEQFF. The DNA for the CDR3 is TGCGCCAGCAGCTTGGTCCTAGCGAGAGTCAATGAGCAGTTCTTC.

In DNA, the CDR3 is TGCGCCAGCAGCTGGGGGACAGTAAAAGAGACCCAGTACTTC. It yields the protein CASSWGTVKETQYF. This sequence joins TRBV5-1 and TRBJ2-5, with TRBD1 matching 7 bases. CDR3 length: 14 residues. V gave up 3 bases and J gave up 3 bases; unmatched junction bases: 5. Germline values: CDR1 SGHRS, CDR2 YFSETQ.

The rearrangement joins TRBV28 to TRBJ2-3; 8 bases agree with TRBD2. In germline, CDR1 is MDHEN, CDR2 SYDVKM. J was trimmed by 2 bases and V by 6 bases; bases with no gene match: 1. This CDR3 spans 13 amino acids. In DNA, the CDR3 is TGTGCCAGCAGCGGACTAGCCACAGATACGCAGTATTTT. It translates to CASSGLATDTQYF.

The chain employs TRBV28 and TRBJ1-2, with TRBD1 as a possible D gene (5 bases). V lost 4 bases, J lost 8 bases, and 17 bases lay in between. The germline V gene encodes CDR1 MDHEN and CDR2 SYDVKM. The CDR3 runs 14 residues. The DNA for the CDR3 is TGTGCCAGCAGTTCAGGAGGGGTCAGGAACGGCTACACCTTC. It translates to CASSSGGVRNGYTF.